The entry below gives a single T cell receptor beta chain sequence along with its context. Its target is unknown. CDR3 size: 12 residues. The germline V and J ends were trimmed by 3 bases and 9 bases, with 10 bases remaining between them. The germline CDR1 and CDR2 sequences are MDHEN and SYDVKM. This sample is part of a study of cytomegalovirus exposure and HLA in healthy donors. Study-wide points: In a later analysis, TCR beta V- and J-gene trimming was associated with a missense DCLRE1C variant. Researchers reportedly found TCR beta sequences accurately predicted most subjects' HLA-A and HLA-B alleles. Sequencing artifact likely explains a cluster of highly shared sequence variants. Per a later analysis, HLA-associated TCR beta chains showed more clonal expansion than other, equally common TCR beta chains.

PCR amplification relied on 60 Vbeta primers (plus 13 Jbeta primers). The data were produced by immunoSEQ multiplex PCR, yet TCRdb's version contains in-frame clones alone and is incomplete. The table includes some 130,000 clones, around 77% detected once. This chain links TRBV28 with TRBJ2-3, with D possibly being TRBD2 (6 bases). The sequencing input was PBMCs. This sequence was found in a man between 45 and 60 years old in good health and CMV-seronegative. The CDR3 protein is CASSLGTSTQYF. The CDR3 DNA sequence: TGTGCCAGCAGTTTGGGGACTTCAACGCAGTATTTT.